This section outlines one T cell receptor (beta chain) sequence together with its context. Antigen unknown. Some clones are missing from TCRdb's copy, which holds only in-frame ones; the method was immunoSEQ multiplex PCR. The sample shows approximately 60,000 clones, 60% to 80% of them seen only once. Germline V gene lookup returns CDR1 MGHRA and CDR2 YSYEKL. J was trimmed by 1 base and V by 4 bases; bases with no gene match: 8. This CDR3 is built from 16 residues. Chemo-refractory metastatic non-small-cell lung cancer patients underwent focal radiation alongside CTLA-4 blockade with ipilimumab. This record belongs to a study of radiotherapy plus CTLA-4 blockade in lung cancer. Study at large: Objective responses were seen in around 20% of patients, disease control in 31%.

General observations from the study: Per reports, early blood T cell clone dynamics, plus interferon-beta, forecast response most strongly.

The rearrangement uses TRBV4-1 and TRBJ1-1; 8 bases are shared with TRBD1. This specimen consisted of peripheral blood, obtained from a patient treated with radiotherapy plus ipilimumab. This clonotype originated in a human donor with non-small cell lung cancer who had a complete response to radiotherapy plus ipilimumab. This chain's CDR3 is CASSPGQGLGNTEAFF. CDR3 coding DNA: TGCGCCAGCAGCCCTGGACAGGGCCTAGGGAACACTGAAGCTTTCTTT.